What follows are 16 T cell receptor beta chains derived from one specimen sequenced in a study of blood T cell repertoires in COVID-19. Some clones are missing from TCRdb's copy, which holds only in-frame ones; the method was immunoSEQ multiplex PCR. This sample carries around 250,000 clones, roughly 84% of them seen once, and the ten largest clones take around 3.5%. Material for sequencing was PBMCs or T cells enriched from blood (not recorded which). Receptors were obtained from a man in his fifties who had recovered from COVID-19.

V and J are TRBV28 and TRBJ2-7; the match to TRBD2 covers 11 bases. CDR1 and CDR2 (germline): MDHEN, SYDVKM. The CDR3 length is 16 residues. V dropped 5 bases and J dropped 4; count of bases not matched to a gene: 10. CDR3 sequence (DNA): TGTGCCAGCAGTACGACCGGGACTAGCGGACCATACGAGCAGTACTTC. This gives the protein CASSTTGTSGPYEQYF.

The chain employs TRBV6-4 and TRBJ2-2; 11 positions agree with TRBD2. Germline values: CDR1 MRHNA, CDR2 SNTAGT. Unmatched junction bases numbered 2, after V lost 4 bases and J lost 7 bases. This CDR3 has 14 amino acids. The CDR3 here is CASSAGTSGGELFF. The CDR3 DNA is TGTGCCAGCAGTGCCGGGACTAGCGGCGGGGAGCTGTTTTTT.

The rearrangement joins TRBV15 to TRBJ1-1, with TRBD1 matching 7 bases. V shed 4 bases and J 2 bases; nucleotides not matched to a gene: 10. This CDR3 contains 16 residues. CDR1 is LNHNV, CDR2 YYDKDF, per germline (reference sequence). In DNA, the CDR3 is TGTGCCACCAGCATTCCTCGGCAGGGGGGTAACACTGAAGCTTTCTTT. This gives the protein CATSIPRQGGNTEAFF.

Written as DNA, the CDR3 is TGTGCCAGCAGATTCCGGGGGTTAGGGACGAACACCGGGGAGCTGTTTTTT. It is translated as CASRFRGLGTNTGELFF. The rearrangement uses TRBV28 and TRBJ2-2, with D perhaps matching TRBD2 (6 bases). The CDR3 totals 17 residues. Germline V gene data show CDR1 as MDHEN and CDR2 as SYDVKM. The V gene lost 6 bases and the J gene lost 0 bases, with 17 bases spanning the gap.

CDR3 loop: CASLTGGPGELFF. CDR3 sequence (DNA): TGTGCCAGCCTCACAGGGGGGCCCGGGGAGCTGTTTTTT. J is TRBJ2-2 and V is TRBV11-2; 8 bases map to TRBD1. CDR1 is SGHAT and CDR2 is FQNNGV in the germline V gene. This CDR3 contains 13 residues. V was clipped by 8 bases and J by 6 bases; unmatched bases: 5.

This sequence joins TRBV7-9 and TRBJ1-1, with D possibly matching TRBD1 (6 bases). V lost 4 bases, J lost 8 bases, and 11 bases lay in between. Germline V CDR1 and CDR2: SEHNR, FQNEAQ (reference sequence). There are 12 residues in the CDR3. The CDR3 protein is CASSSMGTEAFF. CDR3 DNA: TGTGCCAGCAGCTCTATGGGGACAGAAGCTTTCTTT. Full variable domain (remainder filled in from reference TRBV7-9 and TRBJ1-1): DTGVSQNPRHKITKRGQNVTFRCDPISEHNRLYWYRQTLGQGPEFLTYFQNEAQLEKSRLLSDRFSAERPKGSFSTLEIQRTEQGDSAMYLCASSSMGTEAFFGQGTRLTVV.

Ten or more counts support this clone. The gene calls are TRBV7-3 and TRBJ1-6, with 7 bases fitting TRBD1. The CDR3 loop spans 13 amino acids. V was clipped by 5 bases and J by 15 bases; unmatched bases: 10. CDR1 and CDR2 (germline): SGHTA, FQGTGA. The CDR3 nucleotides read TGTGCCAGCAGCCTTACCCACGGGGACAGCCTCCACTTT. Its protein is CASSLTHGDSLHF.

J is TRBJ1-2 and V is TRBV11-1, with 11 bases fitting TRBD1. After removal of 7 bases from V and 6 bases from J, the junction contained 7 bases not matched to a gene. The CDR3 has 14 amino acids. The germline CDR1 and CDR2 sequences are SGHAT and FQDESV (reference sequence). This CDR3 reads CASTKTGQGDGYTF. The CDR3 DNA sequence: TGTGCCAGCACCAAAACGGGACAGGGGGATGGCTACACCTTC.

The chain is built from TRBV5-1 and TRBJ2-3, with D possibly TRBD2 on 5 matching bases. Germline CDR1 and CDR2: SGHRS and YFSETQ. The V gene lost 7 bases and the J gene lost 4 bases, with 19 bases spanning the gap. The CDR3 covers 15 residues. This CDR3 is CASRGVNTGPDTQYF. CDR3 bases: TGCGCCAGCCGGGGTGTGAACACCGGCCCAGATACGCAGTATTTT.

CDR3: CAISDEGRGTEAFF. CDR3 nucleotide sequence: TGTGCCATCAGTGACGAGGGAAGGGGGACTGAAGCTTTCTTT. The chain joins TRBV10-3 to TRBJ1-1; tentatively, D is TRBD1 (6 bases). Trimming took off 3 bases at V and 5 bases at J, with 13 bases between the two ends. From germline, CDR1 is ENHRY and CDR2 SYGVKD. The CDR3 contains 14 residues.

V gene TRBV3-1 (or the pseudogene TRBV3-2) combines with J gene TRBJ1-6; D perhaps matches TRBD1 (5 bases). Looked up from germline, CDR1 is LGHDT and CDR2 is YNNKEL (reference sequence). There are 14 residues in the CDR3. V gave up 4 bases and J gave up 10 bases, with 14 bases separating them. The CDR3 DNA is TGTGCCAGCAGCCCCAGGGTGGGGGGATCACCCCTCCACTTT. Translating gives CASSPRVGGSPLHF.

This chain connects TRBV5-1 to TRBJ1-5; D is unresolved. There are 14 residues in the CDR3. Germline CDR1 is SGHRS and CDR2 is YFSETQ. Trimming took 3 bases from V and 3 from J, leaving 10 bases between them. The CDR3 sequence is CASSYSGSNQPQHF. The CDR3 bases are TGCGCCAGCAGCTACTCAGGATCCAATCAGCCCCAGCATTTT.

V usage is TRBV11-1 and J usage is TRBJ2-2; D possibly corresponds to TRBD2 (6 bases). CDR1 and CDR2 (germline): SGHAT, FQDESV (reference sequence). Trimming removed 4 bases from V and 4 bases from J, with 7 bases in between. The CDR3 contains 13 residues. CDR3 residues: CASSSTSTGELFF. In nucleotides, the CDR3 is TGTGCCAGCAGCTCGACTAGCACCGGGGAGCTGTTTTTT.

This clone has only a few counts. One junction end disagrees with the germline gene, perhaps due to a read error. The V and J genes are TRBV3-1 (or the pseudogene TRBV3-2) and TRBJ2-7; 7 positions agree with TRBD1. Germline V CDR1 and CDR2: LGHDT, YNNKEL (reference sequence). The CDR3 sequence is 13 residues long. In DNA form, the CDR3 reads TGTGCCAGCACCTTGGGAGCTGGACAGGATGTTTCCTTC. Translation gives CASTLGAGQDVSF.

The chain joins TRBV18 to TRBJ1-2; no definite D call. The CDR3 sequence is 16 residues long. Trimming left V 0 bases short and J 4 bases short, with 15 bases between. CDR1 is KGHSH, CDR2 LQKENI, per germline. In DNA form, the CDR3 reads TGTGCCAGCTCACCACCGGTGCCGGGGAACCTCTATGGCTACACCTTC. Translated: CASSPPVPGNLYGYTF.

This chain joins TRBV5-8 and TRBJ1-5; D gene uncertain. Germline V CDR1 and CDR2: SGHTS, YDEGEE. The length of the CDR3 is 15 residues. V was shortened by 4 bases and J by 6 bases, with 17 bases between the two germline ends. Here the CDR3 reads CASSRGILDAQPQHF. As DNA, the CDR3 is TGTGCCAGCAGCCGCGGGATACTGGATGCTCAGCCCCAGCATTTT.